One sample yielded the 25 T cell receptor beta chains listed below, sequenced in a study of OX40 agonist ivuxolimab in advanced cancers. Sequenced by immunoSEQ multiplex PCR; TCRdb stores in-frame clones only, minus some. Among 65,000 to 90,000 clones listed, roughly 80% were seen once. Sequenced material: CD4+ or CD8+ T cells sorted from blood, taken in a trial of the OX40 agonist ivuxolimab. These receptors were obtained from an adult with an advanced solid tumor such as melanoma, head and neck, liver or kidney cancer.

V is TRBV6-5 and J is TRBJ2-2, with D perhaps matching TRBD1 (7 bases). Trimming left V 8 bases short and J 6 bases short, with 16 bases between. CDR1 and CDR2 from the germline V gene are MNHEY and SVGAGI. The CDR3 sequence is 14 residues long. This CDR3 is CASRARGTAGELFF. The CDR3 DNA is TGTGCCAGCCGCGCCCGGGGGACAGCCGGGGAGCTGTTTTTT.

The V call is TRBV11-2, the J call TRBJ2-1; maybe TRBD1 (6 bases). Trimming shortened V by 3 bases and J by 5 bases, and 14 bases separated the two germline ends. The CDR3 length is 15 residues. Germline-derived CDR1 and CDR2 are SGHAT and FQNNGV. CDR3 sequence reads: CASSLGTYPNNEQFF. As DNA, the CDR3 is TGTGCCAGCAGCTTGGGGACATACCCTAACAATGAGCAGTTCTTC.

The V call is TRBV4-1, the J call TRBJ1-3; possible D gene TRBD1, 5 bases. The V end was cut by 4 bases, the J end by 4 bases, with 14 bases between. Germline V gives CDR1 MGHRA, CDR2 YSYEKL. CDR3 size: 15 residues. CDR3 in amino acids: CASSPTGREGNTIYF. CDR3 in DNA: TGCGCCAGCAGCCCGACCGGCAGGGAGGGAAACACCATATATTTT.

This clone was detected once. The V gene is TRBV6-6, the J gene TRBJ2-6; no clear D. The CDR3 runs 16 residues. V was trimmed by 0 bases and J by 0 bases, leaving 6 bases between them. Looked up from germline, CDR1 is MNHNY and CDR2 is SVGAGI (reference sequence). CDR3 amino acids: CASSYSMASGANVLTF. CDR3 DNA: TGTGCCAGCAGTTACTCGATGGCCTCTGGGGCCAACGTCCTGACTTTC.

This clone was seen only once. The CDR3 is CASGRDSNSPLHF. CDR3 bases: TGTGCCAGTGGGAGGGACAGCAATTCACCCCTCCACTTT. The genes are TRBV19 and TRBJ1-6, with 7 bases lining up with TRBD1. Germline CDR1 LNHDA, CDR2 SQIVND (reference sequence). The CDR3 length is 13 residues. V lost 8 bases to trimming and J lost 7 bases; unmatched junction nucleotides: 5.

This clone was recorded a few times. J is TRBJ1-5 and V is TRBV7-2; TRBD1 might be the D (6 bases). Germline V gene data show CDR1 as SGHTA and CDR2 as FQGNSA. This CDR3 contains 13 residues. The V end lost 4 bases, the J end lost 7 bases, and 11 bases lay between the germline ends. The CDR3 loop reads CASSSQGGQPQHF. For the CDR3, the DNA is TGTGCCAGCAGCTCTCAAGGGGGACAGCCCCAGCATTTT.

The chain carries TRBV6-1 and TRBJ1-6; D might be TRBD1 (6 bases). The ends were cut back, 6 bases at V and 5 bases at J, with 14 bases in the middle. CDR1 is MNHNS and CDR2 is SASEGT in the germline V gene. The CDR3 has 15 residues. The CDR3 reads CASRESGHHNSPLHF. CDR3 DNA sequence: TGTGCCAGCAGGGAATCGGGACACCATAATTCACCCCTCCACTTT.

The genes are TRBV7-3 and TRBJ1-1; D not resolved. Between the trimmed V and J ends, which lost 5 bases and 1 base, there was a span of 8 bases. The germline V gene has CDR1 SGHTA and CDR2 FQGTGA. The CDR3 has 13 residues. In DNA, the CDR3 is TGTGCCAGCAGCGCCCACTCGAACACTGAAGCTTTCTTT. Encoded protein: CASSAHSNTEAFF.

J is TRBJ2-7 and V is TRBV9; D is perhaps TRBD1 (6 bases). The germline gives CDR1 SGDLS, CDR2 YYNGEE. V was cut by 3 bases and J by 5 bases, with 18 bases left in between. The CDR3 length is 15 residues. The CDR3: CASSDRDTRVHEQYF. The CDR3 DNA sequence: TGTGCCAGCAGCGACCGGGACACCAGGGTACACGAGCAGTACTTC.

CDR3 sequence reads: CASSLVGGELFF. CDR3 sequence (DNA): TGTGCCAGCAGCTTGGTGGGCGGGGAGCTGTTTTTT. This rearrangement joins TRBV5-6 to TRBJ2-2, with D uncertain. Germline CDR1 is SGHDT and CDR2 is YYEEEE. This CDR3 is 12 amino acids long. Trimming removed 0 bases from V and 7 bases from J, with 4 bases in between. Complete variable domain (other parts from reference TRBV5-6 and TRBJ2-2): DAGVTQSPTHLIKTRGQQVTLRCSPKSGHDTVSWYQQALGQGPQFIFQYYEEEERQRGNFPDRFSGHQFPNYSSELNVNALLLGDSALYLCASSLVGGELFFGEGSRLTVL.

The V and J genes are TRBV14 and TRBJ2-1, with TRBD1 matching over 7 bases. V lost 4 bases to trimming and J lost 15 bases; unmatched junction nucleotides: 9. The CDR3 has 12 amino acids. Germline values: CDR1 SGHDN, CDR2 FVKESK. The CDR3 DNA sequence: TGTGCCAGCAGCCTTGAGGACAGGCGCCTGTTCTTC. This sequence encodes CASSLEDRRLFF. Full variable domain (outside the CDR3, taken from reference TRBV14 and TRBJ2-1): EAGVTQFPSHSVIEKGQTVTLRCDPISGHDNLYWYRRVMGKEIKFLLHFVKESKQDESGMPNNRFLAERTGGTYSTLKVQPAELEDSGVYFCASSLEDRRLFFGPGTRLTVL.

This clone was found once. The J gene is TRBJ2-3, the V gene TRBV7-9, with D unresolved. V lost 3 bases and J lost 0, with 13 bases in between. Germline values: CDR1 SEHNR, CDR2 FQNEAQ (reference sequence). CDR3 length: 16 amino acids. As DNA, the CDR3 is TGTGCCAGCAGCTTCCAAGCAAGCGTCAGCACAGATACGCAGTATTTT. This encodes CASSFQASVSTDTQYF.

In its sample, this clone was seen a few times. The chain couples TRBV7-9 to TRBJ1-4; D is possibly TRBD1 (5 bases). Germline V gene sequence: CDR1 SEHNR, CDR2 FQNEAQ (reference sequence). V was shortened by 2 bases and J by 6 bases, with 7 bases between the two germline ends. The CDR3 totals 13 residues. In DNA form, the CDR3 reads TGTGCCAGCAGCTTAATCAGGGATGAAAAACTGTTTTTT. Its protein product is CASSLIRDEKLFF.

This clone was seen a handful of times. CDR3 in amino acids: CASSRHQSSGNTIYF. In DNA form, the CDR3 reads TGTGCCAGCAGTAGACACCAATCATCTGGAAACACCATATATTTT. The rearrangement uses TRBV6-5 and TRBJ1-3; D ambiguous. V dropped 5 bases and J dropped 1 base, with 12 bases sitting between them. Germline assignment: CDR1 MNHEY and CDR2 SVGAGI. The CDR3 loop spans 15 amino acids.

The chain is built from TRBV11-3 and TRBJ2-1, with TRBD2 identical over 7 bases. The CDR3 covers 16 residues. Unmatched junction bases numbered 12, after V lost 2 bases and J lost 8 bases. CDR1 is SGHNT and CDR2 is YENEEA in the germline V gene. CDR3 sequence: CASSLYFSGVGDEQFF. The DNA for the CDR3 is TGTGCCAGCAGCTTATATTTCAGCGGGGTGGGGGATGAGCAGTTCTTC.

This clone was counted a single time. V usage is TRBV5-1 and J usage is TRBJ2-2; D gene uncertain. The CDR3 consists of 15 residues. The V gene's germline CDR1 is SGHRS and CDR2 YFSETQ. V gave up 0 bases and J gave up 4 bases, with 10 bases separating them. The CDR3 here is CASSLGPAVTGELFF. DNA for the CDR3: TGCGCCAGCAGCTTGGGACCGGCGGTCACCGGGGAGCTGTTTTTT.

The J gene is TRBJ1-2, the V gene TRBV2; no reliable D call. CDR1 and CDR2 (germline): SNHLY, FYNNEI. This CDR3 has 12 residues. V was cut by 2 bases and J by 4 bases, with 5 bases left in between. DNA for the CDR3: TGTGCCAGCAGTGAACAGTCCTATGGCTACACCTTC. Protein sequence: CASSEQSYGYTF. The variable domain in full, completed from reference TRBV2 and TRBJ1-2, reads EPEVTQTPSHQVTQMGQEVILRCVPISNHLYFYWYRQILGQKVEFLVSFYNNEISEKSEIFDDQFSVERPDGSNFTLKIRSTKLEDSAMYFCASSEQSYGYTFGSGTRLTVV.

V usage is TRBV28 and J usage is TRBJ2-6; TRBD2 matches at 8 bases. The CDR3 contains 15 residues. V shed 5 bases, J shed 0 bases, and the junction held 0 bases outside the gene matches. Germline V CDR1 and CDR2: MDHEN, SYDVKM. Written as DNA, the CDR3 is TGTGCCAGCAGTAGCGGGGGCTCTGGGGCCAACGTCCTGACTTTC. This encodes CASSSGGSGANVLTF.

V gene TRBV7-2 combines with J gene TRBJ2-5; D is perhaps TRBD1 (5 bases). The CDR3 loop spans 14 amino acids. Germline lookup yields CDR1 SGHTA and CDR2 FQGNSA. Trimming took off 7 bases at V and 2 bases at J, with 14 bases between the two ends. The CDR3 sequence: CASTRTGKQETQYF. The DNA of the CDR3 is TGTGCCAGCACCCGTACAGGCAAACAAGAGACCCAGTACTTC.

This chain uses TRBV4-3 with TRBJ1-1; TRBD1 might be the D (5 bases). There are 14 residues in the CDR3. Germline-derived CDR1 and CDR2 are LGHNA and YSLEER. The V end lost 4 bases, the J end lost 2 bases, and 11 bases lay between the germline ends. This chain's CDR3 is CASSRLGANTEAFF. CDR3 sequence (DNA): TGCGCCAGCAGCCGGCTAGGGGCAAACACTGAAGCTTTCTTT.

J is TRBJ2-1 and V is TRBV10-3; 9 bases match TRBD1. Trimming took 4 bases from V and 6 from J; bases not matched to a gene: 13. In germline, CDR1 is ENHRY, CDR2 SYGVKD. The CDR3 sequence is 17 residues long. CDR3 in amino acids: CAISAYLGQGSTNEQFF. CDR3 sequence (DNA): TGTGCCATCAGTGCATATCTAGGACAGGGGTCTACCAATGAGCAGTTCTTC.

The chain links TRBV30 to TRBJ1-2; TRBD1 matches 7 bases. After removal of 5 bases from V and 4 bases from J, the junction contained 7 bases not matched to a gene. The CDR3 consists of 13 residues. Germline V CDR1 and CDR2: GTSNPN, SVGIG (reference sequence). The CDR3 spells CAWPSGQPYGYTF. The CDR3 DNA follows: TGTGCCTGGCCCTCGGGACAGCCCTATGGCTACACCTTC.

The J gene is TRBJ1-3, the V gene TRBV14; 7 nucleotides align to TRBD1. Germline CDR1 is SGHDN and CDR2 is FVKESK. The CDR3 is 15 residues long. Trimming removed 0 bases from V and 5 bases from J; junction bases left unmatched: 4. The CDR3 DNA reads TGTGCCAGCAGCCAAGAACGACAGGGTAGAAACACCATATATTTT. This codes for CASSQERQGRNTIYF.

This clone was recorded only once. The J gene is TRBJ2-1, the V gene TRBV18, with a weak D call TRBD2 (5 bases). Trimming removed 2 bases at V and 0 bases at J, with 11 bases between. There are 16 residues in the CDR3. The germline CDR1 and CDR2 sequences are KGHSH and LQKENI. The CDR3 DNA follows: TGTGCCAGCTCACCAAATACCGCGGGCTCCTACAATGAGCAGTTCTTC. It specifies CASSPNTAGSYNEQFF.

The chain employs TRBV28 and TRBJ1-6; possibly TRBD1 for D (5 bases). CDR1 and CDR2 from the germline V gene are MDHEN and SYDVKM. Trimming removed 5 bases from V and 0 bases from J, with 11 bases in between. The CDR3 has 16 residues. The CDR3 protein is CASSTLGTSYNSPLHF. The CDR3 DNA sequence: TGTGCCAGCAGTACCCTGGGGACCTCCTATAATTCACCCCTCCACTTT.